The T cell receptor (beta chain) under discussion was sequenced for a study of blood T cell repertoires in COVID-19. Across the whole study: Whether acute or convalescent, the COVID-19 samples came from the United States, Italy and Spain. Sample material is recorded as cDNA or gDNA derived from T cells, B-cell-depleted T cells, or PBMCs.

Produced via immunoSEQ multiplex PCR; TCRdb's table is partial and in-frame only. The sample yields a few hundred thousand clones, approximately 85% seen once. The V gene's germline CDR1 is SGHNT and CDR2 YYREEE (reference sequence). This CDR3 spans 14 amino acids. Trimming cost V 2 bases and J 8 bases; bases outside gene matches: 9. Clinical history reported by participants formed the basis on which cohorts were assigned. Recovered status in Cohort 3 required two negative PCRs, clearance, or symptom resolution. Sequencing was carried out using PBMCs or T cells enriched from blood (not recorded which). This chain connects TRBV5-4 to TRBJ1-2; 7 bases are shared with TRBD1. The clonotype originates from a woman aged 50 to 65 who had recovered from COVID-19. The CDR3 DNA reads TGTGCCAGCAGCTTATCAGGGGGTGATCGAGGCTACACCTTC. As protein: CASSLSGGDRGYTF.